One sample yielded the 21 T cell receptor beta chains listed below, sequenced in a study of post-analysis software for immune sequencing data. Their cognate antigens are unknown. Each TCR beta cDNA library carried unique molecular identifiers. TCRdb reprocessed the PCR reads via MiXCR and lists one record per CDR3 protein. This table holds some 260,000 distinct CDR3 sequences, approximately 34% found once. Study-level findings and limits: The five TRBV segments detected at higher frequency in patients than in controls included TRBV5-6, TRBV5-1 and TRBV20-1.

Sequenced: blood. These receptor sequences come from a girl aged 5 to 17 with multiple sclerosis.

This clonotype has more than one count but fewer than ten. The rearrangement links TRBV7-2 to TRBJ2-5, with TRBD2 matching 9 bases. The germline V gene encodes CDR1 SGHTA and CDR2 FQGNSA. Losses at the gene ends were 0 bases for V and 1 base for J; bases not matched to a gene: 3. The CDR3 length is 16 residues. CDR3 sequence (DNA): TGTGCCAGCAGCTTAGCCAGCGGGGGGCCCCAAGAGACCCAGTACTTC. The encoded protein is CASSLASGGPQETQYF.

This clonotype was observed many times. V usage is TRBV20-1 and J usage is TRBJ2-1, with 11 bases that match TRBD2. This CDR3 is built from 17 residues. CDR1 and CDR2 from the germline V gene are DFQATT and SNEGSKA (reference sequence). Trimming cost V 6 bases and J 8 bases; bases outside gene matches: 18. In DNA form, the CDR3 reads TGCAGTGCCAAACCCCCGGGACTAGCGGCCCTTGGGGATGAGCAGTTCTTC. This sequence encodes CSAKPPGLAALGDEQFF.

Points on this clonotype: The missing conserved phenylalanine or tryptophan at the end of this CDR3 makes a read error likely. CDR3 bases: TGCAGCGTGGAAGTAGAGCCGGTGACAGATACGCAGTATTGT. Translation gives CSVEVEPVTDTQYC. The genes are TRBV29-1 and TRBJ2-3; D remains ambiguous. This CDR3 contains 14 residues. Germline V gives CDR1 SQVTM, CDR2 ANQGSEA.

As regards this clonotype: This sequence may be a read error, since a much larger clone differs from it by one base. The rearrangement uses TRBV5-1 and TRBJ2-3, with D perhaps assigned TRBD1 or TRBD2 (5 bases each). V was clipped by 2 bases and J by 6 bases, with 13 bases between them. The CDR3 consists of 14 residues. Germline values: CDR1 SGHRS, CDR2 YFSETQ. This CDR3 is CASSFGTPGDTQYF. DNA for the CDR3: TGCGCCAGCAGCTTCGGGACGCCCGGCGATACGCAGTATTTT.

Many counts were recorded for this clonotype. This chain links TRBV6-6 with TRBJ2-6; TRBD2 matches 9 bases. Germline-derived CDR1 and CDR2 are MNHNY and SVGAGI (reference sequence). There are 15 residues in the CDR3. J lost 2 bases, V lost 5 bases, and 1 base had no gene match. The CDR3: CASSRGRAGANVLTF. The DNA of the CDR3 is TGTGCCAGCAGTCGCGGGAGGGCTGGGGCCAACGTCCTGACTTTC.

With regard to this clonotype: A single base separates this from a much larger clone, so it may be a read error. The rearrangement joins TRBV7-7 to TRBJ2-1; D gene uncertain. Germline lookup yields CDR1 SSHAT and CDR2 FNYEAQ (reference sequence). Trimming cost V 1 base and J 6 bases, with 10 bases left between them. This CDR3 is 14 amino acids long. The DNA of the CDR3 is TGTGCCAGCAGCTTAGATCCCGGTGGCAATGAGCAGTTCTTC. Its translation: CASSLDPGGNEQFF.

The chain employs TRBV5-1 and TRBJ2-3; the match to TRBD1 covers 9 bases. This CDR3 is 15 amino acids long. Germline lookup yields CDR1 SGHRS and CDR2 YFSETQ. The V gene end was trimmed by 4 bases and the J gene end by 3 bases; junction bases not matched to a gene: 6. The CDR3 region has the DNA TGCGCCAGCAGCGGGACAGGGAGACGGACAGATACGCAGTATTTT. Residues: CASSGTGRRTDTQYF.

The chain has TRBV6-2 or TRBV6-3 and TRBJ1-6; 8 bases agree with TRBD1. With V trimmed by 4 bases and J by 7 bases, 6 bases remained unmatched. The CDR3 length is 15 residues. The germline gives CDR1 MNHEY, CDR2 SVGEGT. DNA of the CDR3: TGTGCCAGCAGTTTGACAGGGGCGAGCAATTCACCCCTCCACTTT. Translated: CASSLTGASNSPLHF.

This clonotype has a count of ten or more. The chain links TRBV5-1 to TRBJ2-3; D is perhaps TRBD2 (5 bases). The CDR3 runs 13 residues. Trimming shortened V by 4 bases and J by 2 bases, and 8 bases separated the two germline ends. Germline CDR1 and CDR2: SGHRS and YFSETQ. The CDR3 loop is CASSQAATDTQYF. CDR3 in DNA: TGCGCCAGCAGCCAAGCGGCCACAGATACGCAGTATTTT.

This clonotype was seen at least ten times. The CDR3 sequence: CSAGLAVMDEQFF. CDR3 DNA sequence: TGCAGTGCAGGACTAGCGGTGATGGATGAGCAGTTCTTC. The chain joins TRBV20-1 to TRBJ2-1; 10 bases line up with TRBD2. The J segment lost 8 bases and the V segment lost 6 bases, leaving 7 bases of the junction unmatched. This CDR3 region has 13 residues. Germline V gives CDR1 DFQATT, CDR2 SNEGSKA (reference sequence).

A remark on this clonotype: A much larger clone sits a single nucleotide away, making a read error possible. V and J are TRBV28 and TRBJ1-2; the D gene is possibly TRBD1 (5 bases). This CDR3 is built from 13 residues. Per the germline V gene, CDR1 is MDHEN and CDR2 is SYDVKM. Here the CDR3 reads CASSQGANYGCTF. The CDR3 coding sequence is TGTGCCAGCAGCCAGGGAGCTAACTATGGCTGCACCTTC.

This clonotype appeared a few times. The rearrangement uses TRBV5-1 and TRBJ1-2; possible D gene TRBD1, 5 bases. Germline loops: CDR1 SGHRS, CDR2 YFSETQ. V was cut by 7 bases and J by 8 bases, with 15 bases left in between. The CDR3 consists of 12 residues. The CDR3 DNA follows: TGCGCCAGCGGGACCTATGGACCCGGCTACACCTTC. It specifies CASGTYGPGYTF.

Remarks on this clonotype: This may come from a read error, since a much larger clone is one base off. The V gene is TRBV2, the J gene TRBJ2-7; 10 positions agree with TRBD2. CDR3 length: 18 amino acids. Germline CDR1 and CDR2: SNHLY and FYNNEI. The V and J ends lost 4 bases and 7 bases, in that order; junction bases with no gene match: 19. The CDR3: CASSAVLAGASLRNEQYF. As DNA, the CDR3 is TGTGCCAGCAGTGCGGTGCTAGCGGGAGCCTCCTTGCGCAATGAGCAGTACTTC.

This clonotype showed up just once. Being one base from a much bigger clone, this may be a read error. This chain uses TRBV12-3 or TRBV12-4 with TRBJ1-4, with D maybe TRBD1 (6 bases). The CDR3 has 15 residues. The CDR3 DNA follows: TGTGCCGGCAGTGAGGGGGGTGGCGGAAATGAAAAACTGTTTTTT. Its translation is CAGSEGGGGNEKLFF.

The V call is TRBV28, the J call TRBJ1-1; the match to TRBD1 covers 7 bases. The length of the CDR3 is 15 residues. V lost 6 bases and J lost 0; bases outside the gene matches: 7. CDR1 and CDR2 (germline): MDHEN, SYDVKM. CDR3 residues: CASRFGQELNTEAFF. The DNA of the CDR3 is TGTGCCAGCAGGTTTGGACAGGAATTGAACACTGAAGCTTTCTTT.

Remarks on this clonotype: At one boundary the junction diverges from the germline segment, which might be a read error. The chain links TRBV7-2 to TRBJ2-1; D remains unclear. Per germline, CDR1 SGHTA and CDR2 FQGNSA. This CDR3 is 14 amino acids long. CDR3 sequence reads: CAGSWASPLNEQFF. The CDR3 nucleotides are TGTGCCGGCAGCTGGGCTAGTCCCCTCAATGAGCAGTTCTTC. The variable domain in full, completed from reference TRBV7-2 and TRBJ2-1, reads GAGVSQSPSNKVTEKGKDVELRCDPISGHTALYWYRQSLGQGLEFLIYFQGNSAPDKSGLPSDRFSAERTGGSVSTLTIQRTQQEDSAVYLCAGSWASPLNEQFFGPGTRLTVL.

The chain links TRBV27 to TRBJ2-5; 14 bases align to TRBD2. CDR3 length: 16 residues. The germline CDR1 and CDR2 sequences are MNHEY and SMNVEV (reference sequence). V shed 4 bases, J shed 11 bases, and the junction held 12 bases outside the gene matches. CDR3 in amino acids: CASSSGLAGVFHEQYF. DNA for the CDR3: TGTGCCAGCAGTTCGGGACTAGCGGGAGTCTTTCATGAGCAGTACTTC.

About this clonotype: With a much larger clone just one base away, this may be a read error. This sequence joins TRBV28 and TRBJ2-1; D is perhaps TRBD2 (6 bases). Germline CDR1 MDHEN, CDR2 SYDVKM. V was clipped by 7 bases and J by 4 bases, with 14 bases between them. The CDR3 length is 14 residues. The CDR3 DNA follows: TGTGCCAGCAATGTGGGGGGACGGTACAATGAGCAGTTCTTC. Amino acids: CASNVGGRYNEQFF.

This clonotype has at least ten counts. This chain links TRBV6-1 with TRBJ2-6; 9 positions match TRBD1. V lost 6 bases and J lost 1; bases outside the gene matches: 7. This CDR3 region has 17 residues. CDR1 is MNHNS, CDR2 SASEGT, per germline. The CDR3 DNA reads TGTGCCAGCAGCCGGCGGGACAGGGCATCTGGGGCCAACGTCCTGACTTTC. The encoded protein is CASSRRDRASGANVLTF.

The chain couples TRBV5-1 to TRBJ2-7, with 10 bases fitting TRBD2. Germline values: CDR1 SGHRS, CDR2 YFSETQ. The junction had 3 bases not matched to a gene; V was cut back by 1 base and J by 2 bases. This CDR3 has 15 residues. The CDR3 DNA sequence: TGCGCCAGCAGCTTGTCCCTAGCGGGAGCCTACGAGCAGTACTTC. It encodes CASSLSLAGAYEQYF.

Many counts were recorded for this clonotype. V gene TRBV5-1 combines with J gene TRBJ1-6; 9 nucleotides line up with TRBD1. The length of the CDR3 is 17 residues. Germline CDR1 and CDR2: SGHRS and YFSETQ. With 3 bases clipped from V and 7 bases from J, the junction kept 11 bases outside the gene matches. The CDR3 region is CASSSSQGALGNSPLHF. Written as DNA, the CDR3 is TGCGCCAGCAGCTCGTCACAGGGGGCGCTGGGAAATTCACCCCTCCACTTT.